Listed below are T cell receptor beta chains from one sample, sequenced in a study of blood T cell repertoires in COVID-19. The assay was immunoSEQ multiplex PCR, and TCRdb's table has in-frame clones only and misses some. The top ten clones hold 8% to 9.5% of a sample with around 330,000 clones, approximately 90% of them seen once. Sequencing was done on a sample of PBMCs or T cells enriched from blood (not recorded which). All receptors come from a woman younger than 35 who had recovered from COVID-19. Both conserved end residues are part of each CDR3. Fields, in order: J gene, clone size, V gene, D gene, CDR3 DNA, CDR3 protein. D genes are given only for firm matches. Clone size appears in some rows only: once, few, many, or a class for an expanded clone.

>TRBJ2-2|NA|TRBV7-8|NA
TGTGCCAGCACTCTGACAGCGAACACCGGGGAGCTGTTTTTT
CASTLTANTGELFF
>TRBJ2-1|NA|TRBV6-6|TRBD1
TGTGCCAGCAGTTACTTTACCGGGACAGGGTACAATGAGCAGTTCTTC
CASSYFTGTGYNEQFF
>TRBJ1-1|NA|TRBV9|NA
TGTGCCAGCAGCGATGAGCGGGGACATCAGAACACTGAAGCTTTCTTT
CASSDERGHQNTEAFF
>TRBJ2-3|NA|TRBV5-4|NA
TGTGCCAGCAGCCGAGAGGGCGGGATCCGCACAGATACGCAGTATTTT
CASSREGGIRTDTQYF
>TRBJ2-7|NA|TRBV18|TRBD2
TGTGCCAGCTCACCATTTCCCCGGACTAGCGGGGGCACGGACGAGCAGTACTTC
CASSPFPRTSGGTDEQYF
>TRBJ1-6|NA|TRBV5-1|NA
TGCGCCAGCAGCTTGTCGGTGACTAATAATTCACCCCTCCACTTT
CASSLSVTNNSPLHF
>TRBJ1-6|few|TRBV7-2|NA
TGTGCCAGCAGCCTCTCGGCGGGAACCTATTCACCCCTCCACTTT
CASSLSAGTYSPLHF
>TRBJ2-7|NA|TRBV12-5|TRBD1
TGTGCTAGTGGTTTGGACACCGGGACAGGGTATTACGAGCAGTACTTC
CASGLDTGTGYYEQYF
>TRBJ2-7|few|TRBV11-1|TRBD2
TGTGCCAGCAGCTTCACTAGCGGGACCTACGAGCAGTACTTC
CASSFTSGTYEQYF
>TRBJ2-2|once|TRBV23-1|NA
TGCGCCAGCAGTATCCACAGGGAGACCGGGGAGCTGTTTTTT
CASSIHRETGELFF
>TRBJ1-3|NA|TRBV6-2/TRBV6-3|TRBD1
TGTGCCAGCAGTTACGCCGGACAGGGGGCTTGGGGAAACACCATATATTTT
CASSYAGQGAWGNTIYF
>TRBJ2-1|NA|TRBV10-1|TRBD1
TGCGCCAGCAACAAACCGGGACAGGGTTTCGCCTTCTACAATGAGCAGTTCTTC
CASNKPGQGFAFYNEQFF
>TRBJ2-2|NA|TRBV7-2|NA
TGTGCCAGCAGCCCCGCCCTCAGGACCGGGGAGCTGTTTTTT
CASSPALRTGELFF
>TRBJ1-2|NA|TRBV5-1|NA
TGCGCCAGCAGCTTGTTCCCAGGGTTTGACTATGGCTACACCTTC
CASSLFPGFDYGYTF
>TRBJ2-2|NA|TRBV5-1|NA
TGCGCCAGCAGCTTTGCGGGTACCGGGGAGCTGTTTTTT
CASSFAGTGELFF
>TRBJ1-5|NA|TRBV9|NA
TGTGCCAGCAGCGTAGGGGAGGGCACGCCCCAGCATTTT
CASSVGEGTPQHF
>TRBJ2-2|NA|TRBV11-2|NA
TGTGCCAGCAACAGGTTGCGGGACGGCGGGGAGCTGTTTTTT
CASNRLRDGGELFF
>TRBJ2-3|NA|TRBV24-1|TRBD2
TGTGCCACCAGTGATCCCGGGACTAGCTGGGGCACAGATACGCAGTATTTT
CATSDPGTSWGTDTQYF
>TRBJ1-5|NA|TRBV6-5|TRBD1
TGTGCCAGTGGTAGGGACAGACGGAATCAGCCCCAGCATTTT
CASGRDRRNQPQHF
>TRBJ1-4|NA|TRBV19|NA
TGTGCCAGTAGCCGGAGGGGTAATGAAAAACTGTTTTTT
CASSRRGNEKLFF
>TRBJ2-7|few|TRBV6-1|NA
TGTGCCAGCAGTGAACTGACTGGAGCAGGGGAGCAGTACTTC
CASSELTGAGEQYF
>TRBJ1-1|NA|TRBV11-1|NA
TGTGCCAGCAGCTTAATTTACCAGGGCCATGAAGCTTTCTTT
CASSLIYQGHEAFF
>TRBJ2-7|NA|TRBV7-2|TRBD2
TGTGCCAGCAGCTTAGTGGGAGGGACCTCCTACGAGCAGTACTTC
CASSLVGGTSYEQYF
>TRBJ1-6|NA|TRBV6-5|NA
TGTGCCAGCAGTTACGGAGAGGGTTATAATTCACCCCTCCACTTT
CASSYGEGYNSPLHF
>TRBJ2-5|once|TRBV7-2|TRBD2
TGTGCCAGCAGCTTAGTATTTGCGGGGGGCTCCCAAGAGACCCAGTACTTC
CASSLVFAGGSQETQYF
>TRBJ2-3|NA|TRBV7-3|NA
TGTGCCAGCAGCTCCCCTTTGTCGGATACGCAGTATTTT
CASSSPLSDTQYF
>TRBJ1-6|NA|TRBV2|NA
TGTGCCAGCAGTCTAAACAGGGTGGATAATTCACCCCTCCACTTT
CASSLNRVDNSPLHF
>TRBJ2-7|NA|TRBV7-8|TRBD1
TGTGCCAGCAGCTGGACAGGGTCCCTCTACGAGCAGTACTTC
CASSWTGSLYEQYF
>TRBJ1-4|NA|TRBV6-6|NA
TGTGCCAGCAGCCTCTGGGGGGTTAATGAAAAACTGTTTTTT
CASSLWGVNEKLFF
>TRBJ2-3|NA|TRBV15|TRBD2
TGTGCCACCAGCAGAGGAATATATCGCCCTAGCGGGGAGGGAGATACGCAGTATTTT
CATSRGIYRPSGEGDTQYF
>TRBJ1-2|few|TRBV7-9|NA
TGTGCCAGCAGCCCGATAGGCGGTGGCTACACCTTC
CASSPIGGGYTF
>TRBJ2-1|NA|TRBV6-5|NA
TGTGCCAGCAGTTACTCCCCGTTAAATATAGAGCAGTTCTTC
CASSYSPLNIEQFF
>TRBJ2-3|NA|TRBV4-3|TRBD2
TGCGCCAGCAGCCAAGTGCTAGCGGGCACAGATACGCAGTATTTT
CASSQVLAGTDTQYF
>TRBJ1-1|NA|TRBV10-2|NA
TGCGCCACCTACCGGGAAAAGAACACTGAAGCTTTCTTT
CATYREKNTEAFF
>TRBJ2-2|NA|TRBV25-1|NA
TGTGCCAGCAGTGAGACTAGTTATACCGGGGAGCTGTTTTTT
CASSETSYTGELFF
>TRBJ2-7|once|TRBV28|NA
TGTGCCAGCAGACCAACAGGGGAGGTACCGTACGAGCAGTACTTC
CASRPTGEVPYEQYF
>TRBJ2-3|NA|TRBV19|TRBD1
TGTGCCAGTAGTATCGGGACAGGGGTTGGGGATACGCAGTATTTT
CASSIGTGVGDTQYF
>TRBJ1-5|NA|TRBV5-1|NA
TGCGCCAGCAGCTTGGAGGGGCGCAATCAGCCCCAGCATTTT
CASSLEGRNQPQHF
>TRBJ1-1|NA|TRBV10-3|TRBD1
TGTGCCATCAGTGGAAGACAGGGGAACACTGAAGCTTTCTTT
CAISGRQGNTEAFF
>TRBJ1-6|NA|TRBV3-1/TRBV3-2|TRBD1
TGTGCCAGCAGCCCCCTTCATCAGGGGGGTAATTCACCCCTCCACTTT
CASSPLHQGGNSPLHF
>TRBJ2-5|NA|TRBV7-9|TRBD1
TGTGCCAGCAGCTTATTGAGTGCTGGGGGACAGATACAAGAGACCCAGTACTTC
CASSLLSAGGQIQETQYF
>TRBJ1-5|NA|TRBV3-1/TRBV3-2|NA
TGTGCCAGCAGCCAAGATTTTGCGGGGCAGCCCCAGCATTTT
CASSQDFAGQPQHF
>TRBJ1-1|NA|TRBV28|TRBD1
TGTGCCAGCAGGTCTGGACAGGGGGCCCCTGAAGCTTTCTTT
CASRSGQGAPEAFF
>TRBJ1-1|NA|TRBV19|NA
TGTGCCAGTAGGGGAAGACAGGAGAACACTGAAGCTTTCTTT
CASRGRQENTEAFF
>TRBJ1-6|NA|TRBV19|TRBD1
TGTGCCGGGAGGACAGGGAATTCACCCCTCCACTTT
CAGRTGNSPLHF
>TRBJ2-5|NA|TRBV7-9|TRBD1
TGTGCCAGCAGCTACCTGACAGGGGAGGCAGAGACCCAGTACTTC
CASSYLTGEAETQYF
>TRBJ2-2|NA|TRBV5-4|NA
TGTGCCAGCAGCTTGGTCAGGGGAGACGGGGAGCTGTTTTTT
CASSLVRGDGELFF
>TRBJ1-1|few|TRBV7-9|NA
TGTGCCAGCAGCTTTCATACTGAAGCTTTCTTT
CASSFHTEAFF
>TRBJ1-3|NA|TRBV28|NA
TGTGCCAGCAGTTTGGGGGGGGTTGGTAGTAACACCATATATTTT
CASSLGGVGSNTIYF
>TRBJ2-5|NA|TRBV5-1|TRBD1
TGCGCCAGCAGCTTGCAGGGGGCCTCCCAAGAGACCCAGTACTTC
CASSLQGASQETQYF
>TRBJ1-2|NA|TRBV19|TRBD1
TGTGCCAGTAGTCCGACAGGGGGCGGCTACACCTTC
CASSPTGGGYTF
>TRBJ2-3|NA|TRBV21-1|NA
TGTGCCAGCAGCAAAGGAGGGCTAGCGGGAGCCCAAATGGGTACGCAGTATTTT
CASSKGGLAGAQMGTQYF
>TRBJ1-5|NA|TRBV28|NA
TGTGCCAGCAGTTTTGTCGTCGATCAGCCCCAGCATTTT
CASSFVVDQPQHF
>TRBJ1-1|NA|TRBV19|NA
TGTGCCAGTACCCATGAACGGAGCACTGAAGCTTTCTTT
CASTHERSTEAFF
>TRBJ1-2|NA|TRBV19|NA
TGTGCCAGTAGTCCAATAGCAGACCGGGACTATGGCTACACCTTC
CASSPIADRDYGYTF